This T cell receptor (beta chain) was recorded in a study of blood T cell repertoires in COVID-19. Across the whole study: PBMCs, B-cell-depleted T cells, or T cells provided the cDNA or gDNA that made up the material.

Cohorts were determined from participant-reported clinical history. V trimming: 5 bases; J trimming: 3 bases; junction bases outside the gene matches: 2. The germline gives CDR1 LNHDA, CDR2 SQIVND (reference sequence). The length of the CDR3 is 13 residues. TCRdb's copy holds only in-frame clones and misses some; the assay was immunoSEQ multiplex PCR. The table includes about 170,000 clones, around four fifths detected once. The chain employs TRBV19 and TRBJ2-5; 8 bases match TRBD2. Sequencing used PBMCs or T cells enriched from blood (not recorded which). The receptor comes from a woman aged 45-59 years in a cohort exposed to, infected with or recovered from COVID-19 (not recorded which). The CDR3 is CASSFGGEETQYF. CDR3 nucleotide sequence: TGTGCCAGTAGTTTCGGGGGGGAAGAGACCCAGTACTTC.